Here is one T cell receptor beta chain with its context. Here immunoSEQ multiplex PCR was the method, and the copy in TCRdb shows in-frame clones only, minus some. Of around 200,000 clones listed, roughly 90% were seen once; the top ten hold 2.5% to 3%. The CDR3 has 14 amino acids. V gave up 6 bases and J gave up 5 bases, with 18 bases separating them. Germline V lookup: CDR1 SGHKS, CDR2 YYEKEE (reference sequence). This record comes from a study of blood T cell repertoires in COVID-19. Input material: PBMCs or T cells enriched from blood (not recorded which). V gene TRBV5-5 combines with J gene TRBJ2-7, with D possibly matching TRBD1 (8 bases). The clonotype comes from a woman aged 25 to 45 who had recovered from COVID-19. CDR3 coding DNA: TGTGCCAGCACCAAACAGGGGGGGGCACACGAGCAGTACTTC. Protein product: CASTKQGGAHEQYF.